This T cell receptor beta chain was documented in a study of molecular identifiers for immune sequencing clone quantification. Study in general: The replicates split RNA from roughly 20,000 or 100,000 naive CD8 cells five ways and sequenced four.

Investigators produced naive CD8 libraries from roughly 18,000 to 920,000 sorted cells, drawing on 10%, 30% or 50% RNA. Naive CD8 T cells were sorted, and the gate applied was CD8+CD4-CCR7+CD45RA+. TCRdb reprocessed the PCR reads via MiXCR and lists one record per CDR3 protein. Found here are approximately 680,000 distinct CDR3 sequences, about 25% of them singletons; the top ten hold 0.6% to 0.9%. Ten or more counts support this clonotype. Its antigen is not identified. Germline CDR1 MDHEN, CDR2 SYDVKM. The trim removed 4 bases at V and 1 base at J, leaving 10 bases unmatched. This CDR3 region has 17 residues. Study-level points and caveats: Over 98% of CMV-specific effector molecules, but under 1% of naive ones, were in clones above 20 copies.

The sample was naive CD8+ T cells from blood, with Jurkat cell RNA spiked in. The subset is: FACS-sorted CD8+CD4-CCR7+CD45RA+ naive T cells. The receptor was derived from a human donor in good health. Some libraries in this study had Jurkat cell RNA spiked in. This chain joins TRBV28 and TRBJ2-3, with TRBD2 matching over 8 bases. For the CDR3, the DNA is TGTGCCAGCAGTTCCGCGCGGGAGGATTTTGGCACAGATACGCAGTATTTT. It yields the protein CASSSAREDFGTDTQYF.